These T cell receptor beta chains were read from a single sample in a study of cytomegalovirus exposure and HLA in healthy donors. The method was immunoSEQ multiplex PCR; TCRdb's version includes in-frame clones alone and lacks a portion of them. The sample is made up of approximately 130,000 clones, and the top ten hold roughly 2% of it. The source material was PBMCs. The source of these receptors is a woman in her sixties in good health and CMV-seronegative. Both conserved end residues are trimmed from each CDR3. A D gene is named only where the DNA matches it firmly.

TRBV7-2	TRBD1	ASSRQGSNTEAF
TRBV4-1	.	ASSQDLTAVNIQY
TRBV4-1	TRBD1	ASSLTGGEGRANQPQH
TRBV7-9	TRBD1	ASSLVQGANEKLF
TRBV5-1	TRBD1	ASSLAGQGGPAAGYT
TRBV18	.	ASSPNDRIISPLH
TRBV19	TRBD2	ASRRQGTSGRPDNEQF
TRBV7-9	.	ASNRLGAYYGYT
TRBV5-1	TRBD1	ASSSSGTAHEQY
TRBV19	TRBD1	ASSILIYRGSNTEAF
TRBV5-5	.	ASSLAEIPYRVETQY
TRBV5-1	TRBD1	ASTDRGASDTQY
TRBV7-3	TRBD2	ASSQLAASTDTQY
TRBV9	TRBD2	ASSADQTSVEQF
TRBV19	TRBD1	ASSRRGLTEAF
TRBV10-2	TRBD2	ASRLTSGEGRRNEQF
TRBV7-9	.	ASNNDGGWGENGYT
TRBV28	TRBD1	ASRGQVGYT
TRBV2	.	ASRGRNMNTEAF
TRBV5-1	.	ASSFNQETQY
TRBV6-5	.	ASSYAGYEQY
TRBV5-4	TRBD1	ASSRQGAVRDTQY
TRBV4-2	.	ASSLNYGYT
TRBV2	.	ASSRNRDGLNQY
TRBV2	.	ASGTSGEKLF
TRBV10-1	TRBD2	ASSDQRGRDTQY
TRBV11-2	.	ASSLVSGDTGELF
TRBV5-1	TRBD1	ASSGGTGGYQETQY
TRBV6-1	TRBD1	ASTGQGGFGYEQF
TRBV19	.	ASSRGNTGELF
TRBV7-3	.	ASSFGTPPYNEQF
TRBV6-1	.	ASSEGRVGEAF
TRBV7-2	.	ASSLEAQVYQPQH
TRBV7-2	.	ASSTQEGAEAF
TRBV27	TRBD1	ASSFLEGQGSGYT
TRBV2	.	ASTGGGETQY
TRBV19	.	ASSALTGPEAF
TRBV11-1	.	ASSLVEKNTEAF
TRBV28	.	ASAYGGAGWNGYT
TRBV29-1	TRBD1	SVYRGHYTEAF